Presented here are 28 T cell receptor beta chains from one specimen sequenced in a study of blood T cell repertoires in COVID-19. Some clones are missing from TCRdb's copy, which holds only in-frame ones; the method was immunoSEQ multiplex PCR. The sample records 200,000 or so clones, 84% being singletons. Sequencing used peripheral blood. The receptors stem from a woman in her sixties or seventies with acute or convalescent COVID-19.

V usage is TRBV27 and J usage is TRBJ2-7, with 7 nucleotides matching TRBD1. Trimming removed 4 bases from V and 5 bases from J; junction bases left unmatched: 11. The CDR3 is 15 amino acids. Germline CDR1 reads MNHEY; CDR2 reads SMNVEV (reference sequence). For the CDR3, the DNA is TGTGCCAGCAGTTCCTACAGGGGCATGGACAACGAGCAGTACTTC. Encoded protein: CASSSYRGMDNEQYF.

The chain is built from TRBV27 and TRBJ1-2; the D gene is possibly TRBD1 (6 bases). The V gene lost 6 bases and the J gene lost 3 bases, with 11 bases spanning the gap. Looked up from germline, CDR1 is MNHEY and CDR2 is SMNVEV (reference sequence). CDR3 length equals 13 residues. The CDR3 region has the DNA TGTGCCAGCAGCCGTCCAGGGGACTATGGCTACACCTTC. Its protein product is CASSRPGDYGYTF.

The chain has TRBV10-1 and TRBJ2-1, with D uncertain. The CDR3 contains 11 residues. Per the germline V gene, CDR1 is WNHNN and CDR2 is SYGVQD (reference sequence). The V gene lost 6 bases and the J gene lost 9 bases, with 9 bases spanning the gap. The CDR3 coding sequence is TGCGCCAGCAGCCGGTCCGGTGAGCAGTTCTTC. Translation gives CASSRSGEQFF.

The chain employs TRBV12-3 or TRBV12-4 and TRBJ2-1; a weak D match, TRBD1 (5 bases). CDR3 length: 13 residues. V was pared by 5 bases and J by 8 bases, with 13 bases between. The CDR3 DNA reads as TGTGCCAGCAGTCCCGGGTCGACAGATGAGCAGTTCTTC. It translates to CASSPGSTDEQFF.

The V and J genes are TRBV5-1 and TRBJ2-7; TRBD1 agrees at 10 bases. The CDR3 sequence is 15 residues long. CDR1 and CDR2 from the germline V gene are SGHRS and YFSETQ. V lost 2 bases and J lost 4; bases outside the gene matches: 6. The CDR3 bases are TGCGCCAGCAGCTTAAATTGGGACAGGGGTTACGAGCAGTACTTC. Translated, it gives CASSLNWDRGYEQYF.

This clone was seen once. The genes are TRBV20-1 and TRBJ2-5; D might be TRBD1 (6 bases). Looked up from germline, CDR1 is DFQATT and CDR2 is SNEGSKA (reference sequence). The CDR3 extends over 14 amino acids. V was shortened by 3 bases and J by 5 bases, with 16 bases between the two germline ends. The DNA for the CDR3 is TGCAGTGCTAGTGGGGGCAGGGTTGACGAGACCCAGTACTTC. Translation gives CSASGGRVDETQYF.

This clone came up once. CDR3 coding DNA: TGCGCCAGCAGCCCAGGGACCCGGGACAGGGGTTATGGCTACACCTTC. Translating gives CASSPGTRDRGYGYTF. The V and J genes are TRBV5-1 and TRBJ1-2, with 10 bases that match TRBD1. There are 16 residues in the CDR3. Germline loops: CDR1 SGHRS, CDR2 YFSETQ. Trimming removed 4 bases from V and 5 bases from J; junction bases left unmatched: 11.

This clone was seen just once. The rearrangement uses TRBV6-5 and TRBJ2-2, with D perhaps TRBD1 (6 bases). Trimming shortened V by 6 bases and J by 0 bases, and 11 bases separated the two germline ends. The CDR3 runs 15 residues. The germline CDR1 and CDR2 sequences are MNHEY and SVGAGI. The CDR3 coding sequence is TGTGCCAGCAGCTCCGGGACATCGAACACCGGGGAGCTGTTTTTT. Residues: CASSSGTSNTGELFF.

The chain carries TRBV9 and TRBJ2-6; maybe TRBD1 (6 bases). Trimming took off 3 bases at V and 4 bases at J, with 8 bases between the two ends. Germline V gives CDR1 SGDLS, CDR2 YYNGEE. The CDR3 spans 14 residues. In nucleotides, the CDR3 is TGTGCCAGCAGCGACGGGACAGGGGCCAACGTCCTGACTTTC. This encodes CASSDGTGANVLTF.

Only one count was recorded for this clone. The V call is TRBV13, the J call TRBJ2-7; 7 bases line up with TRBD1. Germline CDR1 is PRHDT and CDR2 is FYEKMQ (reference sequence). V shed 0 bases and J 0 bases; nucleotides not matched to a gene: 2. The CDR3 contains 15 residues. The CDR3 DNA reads TGTGCCAGCAGCTTAGGGGACAGGCCCTCCTACGAGCAGTACTTC. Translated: CASSLGDRPSYEQYF. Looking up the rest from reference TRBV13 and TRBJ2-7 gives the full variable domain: AAGVIQSPRHLIKEKRETATLKCYPIPRHDTVYWYQQGPGQDPQFLISFYEKMQSDKGSIPDRFSAQQFSDYHSELNMSSLELGDSALYFCASSLGDRPSYEQYFGPGTRLTVT.

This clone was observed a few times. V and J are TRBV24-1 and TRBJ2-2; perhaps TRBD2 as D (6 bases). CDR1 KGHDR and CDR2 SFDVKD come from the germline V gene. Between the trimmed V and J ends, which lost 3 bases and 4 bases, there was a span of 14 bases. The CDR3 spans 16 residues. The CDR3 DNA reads TGTGCCACCAGTGATACCCGTGCGACTAGCACCGGGGAGCTGTTTTTT. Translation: CATSDTRATSTGELFF.

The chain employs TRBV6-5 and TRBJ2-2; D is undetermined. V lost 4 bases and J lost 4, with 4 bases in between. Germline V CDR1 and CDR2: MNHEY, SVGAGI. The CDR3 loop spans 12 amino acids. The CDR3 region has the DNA TGTGCCAGCAGTTCTAGCACCGGGGAGCTGTTTTTT. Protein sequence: CASSSSTGELFF.

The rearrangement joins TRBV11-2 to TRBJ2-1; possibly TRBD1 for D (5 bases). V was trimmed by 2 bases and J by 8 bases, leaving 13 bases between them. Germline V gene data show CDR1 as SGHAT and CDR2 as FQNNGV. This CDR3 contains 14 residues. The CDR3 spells CASSLWAGNHEQFF. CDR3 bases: TGTGCCAGCAGCTTATGGGCAGGGAATCATGAGCAGTTCTTC.

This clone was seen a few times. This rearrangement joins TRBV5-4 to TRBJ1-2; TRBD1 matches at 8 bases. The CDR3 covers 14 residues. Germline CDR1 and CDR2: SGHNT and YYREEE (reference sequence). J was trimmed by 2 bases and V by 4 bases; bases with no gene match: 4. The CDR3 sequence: CASSGQGQNYGYTF. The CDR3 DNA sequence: TGTGCCAGCAGCGGACAGGGACAGAACTATGGCTACACCTTC.

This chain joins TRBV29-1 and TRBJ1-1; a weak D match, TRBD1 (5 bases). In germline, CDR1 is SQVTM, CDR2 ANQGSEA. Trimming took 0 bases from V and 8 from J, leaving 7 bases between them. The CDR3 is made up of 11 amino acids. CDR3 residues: CSVEDPGEAFF. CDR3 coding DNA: TGCAGCGTTGAAGATCCAGGGGAAGCTTTCTTT.

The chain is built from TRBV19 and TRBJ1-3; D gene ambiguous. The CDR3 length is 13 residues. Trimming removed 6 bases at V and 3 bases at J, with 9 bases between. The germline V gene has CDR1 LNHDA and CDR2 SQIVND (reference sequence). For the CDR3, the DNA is TGTGCCAGTAGAATCCGCAGTGGAAACACCATATATTTT. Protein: CASRIRSGNTIYF.

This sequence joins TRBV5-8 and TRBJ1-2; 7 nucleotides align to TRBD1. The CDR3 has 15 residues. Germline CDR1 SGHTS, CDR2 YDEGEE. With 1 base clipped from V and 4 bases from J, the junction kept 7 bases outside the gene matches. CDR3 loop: CASSLSDRDVYGYTF. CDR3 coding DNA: TGTGCCAGCAGCTTGAGCGACAGGGACGTCTATGGCTACACCTTC.

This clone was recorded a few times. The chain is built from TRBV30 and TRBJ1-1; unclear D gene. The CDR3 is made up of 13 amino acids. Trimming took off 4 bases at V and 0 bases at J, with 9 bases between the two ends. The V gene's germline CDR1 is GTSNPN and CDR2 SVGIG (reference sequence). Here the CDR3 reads CAWNAAVNTEAFF. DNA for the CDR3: TGTGCCTGGAACGCGGCGGTGAACACTGAAGCTTTCTTT.

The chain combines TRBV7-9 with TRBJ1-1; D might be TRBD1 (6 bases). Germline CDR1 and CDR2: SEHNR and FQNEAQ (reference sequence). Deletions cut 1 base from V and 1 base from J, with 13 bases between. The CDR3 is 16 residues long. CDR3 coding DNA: TGTGCCAGCAGCTTAGTCCCGGGACAATCGAACACTGAAGCTTTCTTT. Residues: CASSLVPGQSNTEAFF.

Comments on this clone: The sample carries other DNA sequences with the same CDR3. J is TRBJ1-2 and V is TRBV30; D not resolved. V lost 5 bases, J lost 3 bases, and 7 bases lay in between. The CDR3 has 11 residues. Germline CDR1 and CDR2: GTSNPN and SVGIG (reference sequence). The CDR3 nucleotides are TGTGCCTGGTCTGGAGACTATGGCTACACCTTC. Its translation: CAWSGDYGYTF.

CDR3: CASSRLLNQPQHF. CDR3 DNA sequence: TGTGCCAGCAGCCGCCTACTCAATCAGCCCCAGCATTTT. The chain joins TRBV12-3 or TRBV12-4 to TRBJ1-5; D is unclear. This CDR3 has 13 residues. V was trimmed by 6 bases and J by 3 bases, leaving 9 bases between them.

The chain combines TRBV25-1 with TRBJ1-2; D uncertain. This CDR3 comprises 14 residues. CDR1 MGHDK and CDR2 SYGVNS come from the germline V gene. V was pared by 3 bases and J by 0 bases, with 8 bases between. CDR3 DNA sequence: TGTGCCAGCAGTGAGCCAGCGCCTAACTATGGCTACACCTTC. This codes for CASSEPAPNYGYTF.

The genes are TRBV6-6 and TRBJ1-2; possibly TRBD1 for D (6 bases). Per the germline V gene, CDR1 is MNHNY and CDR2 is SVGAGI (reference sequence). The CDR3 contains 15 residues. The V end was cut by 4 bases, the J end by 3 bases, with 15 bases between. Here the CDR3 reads CASSFGQFTDYGYTF. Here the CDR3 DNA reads TGTGCCAGCAGTTTCGGACAGTTCACTGACTATGGCTACACCTTC.

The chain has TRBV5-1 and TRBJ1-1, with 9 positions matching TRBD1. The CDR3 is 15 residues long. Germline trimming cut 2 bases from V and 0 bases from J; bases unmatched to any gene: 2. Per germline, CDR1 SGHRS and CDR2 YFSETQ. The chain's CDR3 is CASSLRTGVNTEAFF. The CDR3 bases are TGCGCCAGCAGCTTAAGGACAGGGGTGAACACTGAAGCTTTCTTT.

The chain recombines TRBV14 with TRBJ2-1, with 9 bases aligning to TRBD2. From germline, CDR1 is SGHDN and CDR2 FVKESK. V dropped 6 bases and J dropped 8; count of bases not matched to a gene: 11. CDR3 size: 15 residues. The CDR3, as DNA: TGTGCCAGCAGTAAACTTGCGGGGGGGCCCCATGAGCAGTTCTTC. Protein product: CASSKLAGGPHEQFF.

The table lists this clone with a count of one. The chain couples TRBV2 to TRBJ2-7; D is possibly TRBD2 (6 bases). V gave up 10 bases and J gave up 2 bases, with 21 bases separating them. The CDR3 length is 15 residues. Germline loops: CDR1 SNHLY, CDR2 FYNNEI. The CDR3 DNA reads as TGTGCCATCAAGGGCGGGGTAACGCAAACCTACGAGCAGTACTTC. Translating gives CAIKGGVTQTYEQYF.

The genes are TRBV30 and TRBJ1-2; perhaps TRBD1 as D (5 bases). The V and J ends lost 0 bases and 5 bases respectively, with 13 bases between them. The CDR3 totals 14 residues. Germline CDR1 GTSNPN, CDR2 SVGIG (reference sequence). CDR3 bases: TGTGCCTGGAGTGTACTGGGGCGGAGTTATGGCTACACCTTC. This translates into CAWSVLGRSYGYTF.

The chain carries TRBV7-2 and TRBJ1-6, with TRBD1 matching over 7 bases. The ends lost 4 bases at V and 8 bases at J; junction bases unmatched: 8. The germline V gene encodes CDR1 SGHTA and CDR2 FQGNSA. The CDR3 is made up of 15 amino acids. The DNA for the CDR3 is TGTGCCAGCAGCTACCATGGGACAGATTATTCACCCCTCCACTTT. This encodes CASSYHGTDYSPLHF.